This T cell receptor (beta chain) was captured by sequencing in a study of tumor-infiltrating lymphocytes in localized non-small cell lung cancer. This clone was seen a few times. Its antigen is not known. Study findings and constraints: Tumor T-cell fraction from TCR sequencing was not associated with recurrence-free survival (p = 0.61). Tumors had more T cell infiltration than uninvolved lung, per TCRbeta sequencing and CD3 counts.

Data came from immunoSEQ multiplex PCR; TCRdb stores just in-frame clones and leaves some out. The repertoire holds around 16,000 clones, with approximately 49% as singletons. V was trimmed by 6 bases and J by 1 base, leaving 9 bases between them. CDR3 size: 13 residues. In germline, CDR1 is SGHTA, CDR2 FQGNSA. This chain links TRBV7-2 with TRBJ1-1; D is possibly TRBD1 (5 bases). The sample was lung tumor tissue. The receptor was isolated from a human donor with non-small cell lung cancer. The DNA of the CDR3 is TGTGCCAGCAGGCTTCAGGGGAACACTGAAGCTTTCTTT. Its protein is CASRLQGNTEAFF.